A single sample is the source of the 24 T cell receptor beta chains below, sequenced in a study of T cells in Graves' hyperthyroidism and ophthalmopathy. From RNA transcripts, TCR beta CDR3 regions were amplified. The HTBI set primed first-round TCR CDR3 RT-PCR. TCRdb called the multiplex PCR reads again in MiXCR, with one record for every CDR3 protein. The sample records 620,000 or so distinct CDR3 sequences, approximately 15% being singletons. Sequencing was done on a sample of blood. The source is a woman between 45 and 65 years old with Graves' ophthalmopathy.

The gene calls are TRBV12-3 or TRBV12-4 and TRBJ2-3, with TRBD2 matching 13 bases. The V gene end was trimmed by 1 base and the J gene end by 6 bases; junction bases not matched to a gene: 7. The CDR3 runs 17 residues. The CDR3 DNA sequence: TGTGCCAGCAGTTTAGGGGGACTAGCGGGATACCGGGATACGCAGTATTTT. Its protein is CASSLGGLAGYRDTQYF.

The table lists this clonotype with many counts. This rearrangement joins TRBV18 to TRBJ2-7; possible D gene TRBD2, 6 bases. Germline V gene sequence: CDR1 KGHSH, CDR2 LQKENI. This CDR3 contains 15 residues. V lost 4 bases and J 3 bases, leaving 16 bases between the germline ends. CDR3 region: CASSQGLGLNYEQYF. DNA for the CDR3: TGTGCCAGCTCACAAGGTCTGGGACTTAACTACGAGCAGTACTTC.

The rearrangement links TRBV6-5 to TRBJ2-4; no reliable D call. The germline V and J ends were trimmed by 2 bases and 0 bases, with 11 bases remaining between them. This CDR3 contains 16 residues. Germline CDR1 reads MNHEY; CDR2 reads SVGAGI. The DNA of the CDR3 is TGTGCCAGCAGTTACAGAGTAACTCTAGCCAAAAACATTCAGTACTTC. Protein product: CASSYRVTLAKNIQYF.

The gene calls are TRBV3-2 and TRBJ2-1; TRBD2, the table's D call, lacks a check against the DNA. TRBV3-2 is termed a pseudogene. CDR3 size: 16 residues. As DNA, the CDR3 is TGTGCCAGCAGCCATATACGGGAGGACGGCTACAATGAGCAGTTCTTC. Translated, it gives CASSHIREDGYNEQFF.

The DNA for the CDR3 is TGCAGCGTATATCAGACAGGGCTCCAAGAGACCCAGTACTTC. Translated: CSVYQTGLQETQYF. The chain employs TRBV29-1 and TRBJ2-5; TRBD1 agrees at 7 bases. Losses at the gene ends were 6 bases for V and 1 base for J; bases not matched to a gene: 8. The germline V gene has CDR1 SQVTM and CDR2 ANQGSEA. This CDR3 comprises 14 residues.

Details on this clonotype: With a much larger clone just one base away, this may be a read error. This chain uses TRBV29-1 with TRBJ2-3; D call uncertain. This CDR3 spans 13 amino acids. Germline V gives CDR1 SQVTM, CDR2 ANQGSEA. For the CDR3, the DNA is TGCAGCGCCTCGACAAGGTTCACAGATGCGCAGTATTTT. This gives the protein CSASTRFTDAQYF.

This clonotype has more than one count but fewer than ten. J is TRBJ2-7 and V is TRBV6-1; D is unresolved. CDR3 size: 12 residues. Germline CDR1 and CDR2: MNHNS and SASEGT. Trimming removed 2 bases at V and 5 bases at J, with 7 bases between. Written as DNA, the CDR3 is TGTGCCAGCAGTGAATACCCCCACGAGCAGTACTTC. It encodes CASSEYPHEQYF.

The J gene is TRBJ2-7, the V gene TRBV10-3, with 8 bases that match TRBD2. Germline CDR1 and CDR2: ENHRY and SYGVKD. The CDR3 has 14 amino acids. Trimming cost V 8 bases and J 6 bases; bases outside gene matches: 12. The CDR3 DNA reads TGTGCCATCGCAGCTGGGGCGGGAGGTCTCGAGCAGTACTTC. Protein product: CAIAAGAGGLEQYF.

This clonotype was counted at least ten times. The gene calls are TRBV7-2 and TRBJ2-5; TRBD1 aligns across 7 bases. CDR1 SGHTA and CDR2 FQGNSA come from the germline V gene. The CDR3 is made up of 14 amino acids. V was clipped by 5 bases and J by 1 base; unmatched bases: 4. DNA for the CDR3: TGTGCCAGCAGCAGGACAGGCTCCCAAGAGACCCAGTACTTC. As protein: CASSRTGSQETQYF.

This chain uses TRBV11-2 with TRBJ2-3; TRBD2 matches at 16 bases. Trimming removed 5 bases from V and 6 bases from J; junction bases left unmatched: 5. The germline V gene has CDR1 SGHAT and CDR2 FQNNGV. The CDR3 spans 16 residues. The CDR3 spells CASSGGLAGGPDTQYF. In DNA, the CDR3 is TGTGCCAGCAGCGGGGGACTAGCGGGGGGGCCCGATACGCAGTATTTT.

Many counts were recorded for this clonotype. The chain links TRBV30 to TRBJ2-1; D not resolved. This CDR3 comprises 14 residues. Trimming took off 1 base at V and 4 bases at J, with 11 bases between the two ends. Germline values: CDR1 GTSNPN, CDR2 SVGIG (reference sequence). CDR3: CAWSALWLYNEQFF. Here the CDR3 DNA reads TGTGCCTGGAGTGCTCTGTGGCTGTACAATGAGCAGTTCTTC.

This clonotype was observed many times. The rearrangement joins TRBV4-3 to TRBJ1-1, with unresolved D. The CDR3 loop spans 14 amino acids. Germline V gives CDR1 LGHNA, CDR2 YSLEER. Trimming left V 1 base short and J 0 bases short, with 6 bases between. CDR3 DNA sequence: TGCGCCAGCAGCCAAGGGGGATTGAACACTGAAGCTTTCTTT. Amino acid sequence: CASSQGGLNTEAFF.

In its sample, this clonotype was seen many times. The chain uses TRBV7-2 and TRBJ1-4; the match to TRBD1 covers 7 bases. V was pared by 2 bases and J by 8 bases, with 5 bases of the junction left unmatched. CDR1 is SGHTA, CDR2 FQGNSA, per germline. The CDR3 length is 14 residues. This CDR3 reads CASSLSQGEEKLFF. The CDR3 nucleotides are TGTGCCAGCAGCTTATCCCAGGGGGAGGAAAAACTGTTTTTT.

The sample holds many counts of this clonotype. CDR3 DNA sequence: TGTGCCAGCAGCTTAGTGGTACGGGATTCCTACGAGCAGTACTTC. Its translation is CASSLVVRDSYEQYF. This chain links TRBV7-9 with TRBJ2-7; possible D gene TRBD2, 5 bases. The CDR3 is 15 residues long. The germline V gene has CDR1 SEHNR and CDR2 FQNEAQ (reference sequence). V was clipped by 1 base and J by 1 base, with 11 bases between them.

There are many counts of this clonotype. This chain uses TRBV12-3 or TRBV12-4 with TRBJ1-4; 7 bases fit TRBD1. The CDR3 spans 15 residues. Trimming removed 6 bases from V and 2 bases from J; junction bases left unmatched: 6. This CDR3 reads CASRYQGVTNEKLFF. For the CDR3, the DNA is TGTGCCAGCAGATATCAGGGGGTGACTAATGAAAAACTGTTTTTT.

This clonotype was detected ten times or more. The chain links TRBV20-1 to TRBJ2-3; the match to TRBD2 covers 12 bases. Unmatched junction bases numbered 5, after V lost 0 bases and J lost 4 bases. The CDR3 has 16 amino acids. Germline CDR1 reads DFQATT; CDR2 reads SNEGSKA (reference sequence). The CDR3 sequence: CSARDPLAGGPDTQYF. CDR3 nucleotide sequence: TGCAGTGCTAGAGATCCCCTAGCGGGAGGGCCAGATACGCAGTATTTT.

This clonotype was counted at least ten times. The chain joins TRBV7-2 to TRBJ1-2, with D tentatively TRBD1 (5 bases). Germline values: CDR1 SGHTA, CDR2 FQGNSA. V was clipped by 5 bases and J by 0 bases, with 10 bases between them. This CDR3 region has 14 residues. The CDR3 region is CASSRSDTNYGYTF. CDR3 coding DNA: TGTGCCAGCAGCCGATCGGACACTAACTATGGCTACACCTTC.

V and J are TRBV10-3 and TRBJ1-3; D unclear. The CDR3 runs 13 residues. Germline loops: CDR1 ENHRY, CDR2 SYGVKD. The V and J ends lost 3 bases and 0 bases respectively, with 3 bases between them. This chain's CDR3 is CAISDISGNTIYF. In DNA form, the CDR3 reads TGTGCCATCAGTGATATCTCTGGAAACACCATATATTTT.

At least ten counts were recorded for this clonotype. The J gene is TRBJ1-1, the V gene TRBV20-1, with 7 bases lining up with TRBD1. The V and J ends lost 3 bases and 0 bases, in that order; junction bases with no gene match: 10. Germline CDR1 DFQATT, CDR2 SNEGSKA (reference sequence). The CDR3 runs to 16 residues. This CDR3 reads CSASYRGKALNTEAFF. CDR3 coding DNA: TGCAGTGCTAGTTACAGGGGAAAGGCCCTGAACACTGAAGCTTTCTTT.

This clonotype came up many times. The chain joins TRBV28 to TRBJ2-3; D gene uncertain. Trimming pared 6 bases from V and 0 bases from J, leaving 22 bases between. Germline CDR1 reads MDHEN; CDR2 reads SYDVKM. The CDR3 has 18 residues. The CDR3 nucleotides read TGTGCCAGCAGCCTCCCCAAACCTAGAGGCCCTAGCACAGATACGCAGTATTTT. Its translation is CASSLPKPRGPSTDTQYF. Full variable domain (remainder filled in from reference TRBV28 and TRBJ2-3): DVKVTQSSRYLVKRTGEKVFLECVQDMDHENMFWYRQDPGLGLRLIYFSYDVKMKEKGDIPEGYSVSREKKERFSLILESASTNQTSMYLCASSLPKPRGPSTDTQYFGPGTRLTVL.

In its sample, this clonotype was seen a few times. The V call is TRBV7-3, the J call TRBJ2-1; D gene unclear. Trimming removed 6 bases at V and 6 bases at J, with 12 bases between. Germline lookup yields CDR1 SGHTA and CDR2 FQGTGA. The CDR3 extends over 13 amino acids. CDR3 nucleotide sequence: TGTGCCAGCAGTTCTCTAGTCAGCAATGAGCAGTTCTTC. Its translation is CASSSLVSNEQFF.

This clonotype showed up just a few times. The chain combines TRBV9 with TRBJ2-7; D is perhaps TRBD2 (5 bases). The V and J ends lost 2 bases and 0 bases respectively, with 15 bases between them. There are 16 residues in the CDR3. Per germline, CDR1 SGDLS and CDR2 YYNGEE. CDR3 region: CASSVDGGHNSYEQYF. CDR3 DNA sequence: TGTGCCAGCAGCGTTGACGGAGGTCATAACTCCTACGAGCAGTACTTC.

A few counts support this clonotype. The chain is built from TRBV28 and TRBJ2-4, with 11 bases matching TRBD2. This CDR3 has 21 amino acids. The V and J ends lost 5 bases and 0 bases, in that order; junction bases with no gene match: 18. CDR1 is MDHEN, CDR2 SYDVKM, per germline. The DNA of the CDR3 is TGTGCCAGCAGTCCCCCCCCGGGACTAGCGGAGGAGGGTCTAGCCAAAAACATTCAGTACTTC. Its translation is CASSPPPGLAEEGLAKNIQYF.

In its sample, this clonotype was seen many times. The chain combines TRBV6-1 with TRBJ2-3; TRBD2 aligns across 13 bases. Per the germline V gene, CDR1 is MNHNS and CDR2 is SASEGT. CDR3 size: 16 residues. V lost 3 bases to trimming and J lost 6 bases; unmatched junction nucleotides: 6. CDR3 residues: CASSDLGTSGTDTQYF. The DNA for the CDR3 is TGTGCCAGCAGTGATCTCGGGACTAGCGGGACTGATACGCAGTATTTT.